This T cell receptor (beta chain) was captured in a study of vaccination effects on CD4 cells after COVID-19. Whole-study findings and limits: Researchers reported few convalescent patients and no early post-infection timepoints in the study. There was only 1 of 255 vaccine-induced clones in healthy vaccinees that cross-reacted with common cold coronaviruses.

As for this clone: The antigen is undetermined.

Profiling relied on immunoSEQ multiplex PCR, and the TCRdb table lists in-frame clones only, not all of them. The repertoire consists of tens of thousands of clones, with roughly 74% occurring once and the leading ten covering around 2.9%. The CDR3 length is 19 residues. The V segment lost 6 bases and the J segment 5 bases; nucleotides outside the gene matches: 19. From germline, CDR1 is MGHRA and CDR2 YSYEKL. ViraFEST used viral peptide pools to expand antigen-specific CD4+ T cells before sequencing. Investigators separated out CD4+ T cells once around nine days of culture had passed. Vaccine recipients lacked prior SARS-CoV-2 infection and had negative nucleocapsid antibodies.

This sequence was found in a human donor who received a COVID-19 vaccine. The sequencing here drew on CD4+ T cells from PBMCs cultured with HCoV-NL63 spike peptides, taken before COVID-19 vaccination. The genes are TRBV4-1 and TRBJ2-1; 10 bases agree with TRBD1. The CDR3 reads CASRRPGISGDRGDNEQFF. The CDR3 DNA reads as TGCGCCAGCAGACGTCCCGGGATTTCTGGGGACAGGGGAGACAATGAGCAGTTCTTC.